This TCR beta chain was sequenced for a study of blood T cell repertoires in COVID-19. Unmatched junction bases numbered 10, after V lost 4 bases and J lost 6 bases. The germline V gene encodes CDR1 SGHAT and CDR2 FQNNGV. The CDR3 runs 15 residues. The method was immunoSEQ multiplex PCR; TCRdb's version includes in-frame clones alone and lacks a portion of them. The sample lists 200,000 or so clones, over 80% occurring once. This sequence originates from a woman between 25 and 40 years old with acute or convalescent COVID-19. The sequenced sample consisted of peripheral blood. This chain connects TRBV11-2 to TRBJ1-1, with 8 bases lining up with TRBD1. The CDR3 sequence: CASSSWTGRHAEAFF. CDR3 DNA: TGTGCCAGCAGCTCGTGGACAGGGAGACATGCTGAAGCTTTCTTT.